This TCR beta chain originates from a study of cytomegalovirus exposure and HLA in healthy donors. About the study: Falling in the Caucasian-associated ancestry cluster were less than 85% of some 400 genotyped donors.

Comment on this clone: Its antigen is unknown.

Study outcomes and limitations: The majority of TCR sequences were rare, yet some public TCRs appeared in many donors.

13 Jbeta primers and 60 Vbeta primers were used for the PCR. TCRdb's copy holds only in-frame clones and misses some; the assay was immunoSEQ multiplex PCR. There are around 67,000 clones in the sample; 55% to 80% occur only once, and around 3.1% lies in the top ten. Specimen: PBMCs. This sequence originates from a woman in her 50s in good health and CMV-seronegative.

The CDR3 reads CASSLGQGTYEQYF. CDR3 nucleotides: TGTGCCAGCAGCTTAGGTCAGGGCACCTACGAGCAGTACTTC. The rearrangement links TRBV7-2 to TRBJ2-7; D possibly corresponds to TRBD1 (5 bases). V was clipped by 1 base and J by 2 bases, with 9 bases between them. Germline loops: CDR1 SGHTA, CDR2 FQGNSA. The CDR3 length is 14 residues.